These 22 T cell receptor beta chains were sequenced from one sample in a study of beta chain features in type 1 diabetes. Study-level points and caveats: In every one of the four CD4+ subsets, TCRB CDR3s were moderately but significantly shorter in Type 1 diabetes patients.

Since all of the isolated RNA was reverse transcribed, expressed TCRB transcripts were what got sequenced. Data came from immunoSEQ multiplex PCR; TCRdb stores just in-frame clones and leaves some out. The sample shows 50,000 or so clones, over 40% of them seen only once. No antigens are known for them. The sequencing input was Tregs from blood. The receptors were gathered from a man aged 30 to 45 with type 1 diabetes.

The chain links TRBV2 to TRBJ2-5; 9 nucleotides match TRBD1. This CDR3 spans 18 amino acids. V shed 2 bases, J shed 5 bases, and the junction held 15 bases outside the gene matches. CDR1 and CDR2 (germline): SNHLY, FYNNEI. CDR3 in DNA: TGTGCCAGCAGTGAAATCCCCCGGGACAGGGCAGGTTGGGAGACCCAGTACTTC. Translating gives CASSEIPRDRAGWETQYF. Full variable domain (missing parts from reference TRBV2 and TRBJ2-5): EPEVTQTPSHQVTQMGQEVILRCVPISNHLYFYWYRQILGQKVEFLVSFYNNEISEKSEIFDDQFSVERPDGSNFTLKIRSTKLEDSAMYFCASSEIPRDRAGWETQYFGPGTRLLVL.

This clone showed up just a few times. The rearrangement links TRBV28 to TRBJ2-3; 7 nucleotides line up with TRBD1. The CDR3 covers 15 residues. Germline CDR1 reads MDHEN; CDR2 reads SYDVKM. V shed 5 bases, J shed 5 bases, and the junction held 10 bases outside the gene matches. Written as DNA, the CDR3 is TGTGCCAGCAGTATCGGGACAGCCATAGGAGATACGCAGTATTTT. This gives the protein CASSIGTAIGDTQYF.

The chain's CDR3 is CASSLRAGVAYNEQFF. The CDR3, as DNA: TGTGCCAGCAGCTTGCGAGCGGGAGTCGCCTACAATGAGCAGTTCTTC. The V call is TRBV5-4, the J call TRBJ2-1; 8 bases agree with TRBD2. There are 16 residues in the CDR3. V lost 1 base and J lost 2; bases outside the gene matches: 5. Germline CDR1 SGHNT, CDR2 YYREEE (reference sequence).

The gene calls are TRBV5-5 and TRBJ1-5; TRBD1 is a possible D gene (6 bases). Germline V gene lookup returns CDR1 SGHKS and CDR2 YYEKEE (reference sequence). V was pared by 0 bases and J by 4 bases, with 14 bases between. CDR3 size: 16 residues. The CDR3 DNA reads as TGTGCCAGCAGCTTGGCCCCGAACAGGGAGAATCAGCCCCAGCATTTT. Translating it yields CASSLAPNRENQPQHF.

The chain uses TRBV28 and TRBJ1-2; D is uncertain. Germline CDR1 MDHEN, CDR2 SYDVKM. The germline V and J ends were trimmed by 5 bases and 3 bases, with 13 bases remaining between them. The CDR3 runs 14 residues. DNA of the CDR3: TGTGCCAGCAGTCACCCCCGGGATGACTATGGCTACACCTTC. Amino acid sequence: CASSHPRDDYGYTF.

The gene calls are TRBV6-6 and TRBJ2-3; 7 positions match TRBD1. This CDR3 is 16 amino acids long. V dropped 6 bases and J dropped 2; count of bases not matched to a gene: 11. Looked up from germline, CDR1 is MNHNY and CDR2 is SVGAGI (reference sequence). Here the CDR3 reads CASRGQTGRITDTQYF. The CDR3 region has the DNA TGTGCCAGCAGGGGCCAGACAGGGCGAATCACAGATACGCAGTATTTT.

This chain links TRBV2 with TRBJ2-5; 9 bases agree with TRBD1. This CDR3 contains 14 residues. In germline, CDR1 is SNHLY, CDR2 FYNNEI. Losses at the gene ends were 6 bases for V and 5 bases for J; bases not matched to a gene: 7. CDR3 DNA sequence: TGTGCCAGCAGATTCGGACAGGGGTGGGAGACCCAGTACTTC. This encodes CASRFGQGWETQYF.

This chain connects TRBV10-3 to TRBJ2-7; perhaps TRBD1 as D (5 bases). This CDR3 contains 12 residues. The V end lost 4 bases, the J end lost 2 bases, and 6 bases lay between the germline ends. Germline CDR1 reads ENHRY; CDR2 reads SYGVKD. CDR3 protein: CAISAGPYEQYF. The CDR3 DNA reads TGTGCCATCAGTGCAGGGCCCTACGAGCAGTACTTC.

The gene calls are TRBV7-9 and TRBJ1-4; D gene unclear. CDR1 is SEHNR, CDR2 FQNEAQ, per germline (reference sequence). The CDR3 sequence is 15 residues long. V was clipped by 4 bases and J by 4 bases, with 13 bases between them. CDR3 sequence (DNA): TGTGCCAGCAGCTCCCGGGTCCTGGGTAATGAAAAACTGTTTTTT. Amino acid sequence: CASSSRVLGNEKLFF. The full variable domain, in which reference TRBV7-9 and TRBJ1-4 provide the parts outside the CDR3, is DTGVSQNPRHKITKRGQNVTFRCDPISEHNRLYWYRQTLGQGPEFLTYFQNEAQLEKSRLLSDRFSAERPKGSFSTLEIQRTEQGDSAMYLCASSSRVLGNEKLFFGSGTQLSVL.

This clone was detected only once. The identical CDR3 is also encoded by other nucleotide sequences in the sample. V and J are TRBV6-1 and TRBJ1-3, with 9 bases fitting TRBD1. The CDR3 is made up of 14 amino acids. Germline V CDR1 and CDR2: MNHNS, SASEGT. The V and J ends lost 6 bases and 2 bases, in that order; junction bases with no gene match: 2. CDR3 amino acids: CASSGQGPGNTIYF. The DNA of the CDR3 is TGTGCCAGCAGCGGACAGGGGCCTGGAAACACCATATATTTT.

A note on this clone: Other DNA variants within this sample encode the same CDR3. The chain has TRBV7-2 and TRBJ2-1; unclear D gene. The CDR3 has 13 amino acids. The germline V and J ends were trimmed by 1 base and 5 bases, with 6 bases remaining between them. In germline, CDR1 is SGHTA, CDR2 FQGNSA. In nucleotides, the CDR3 is TGTGCCAGCAGCTTAGTTCCGGACAATGAGCAGTTCTTC. Translating it yields CASSLVPDNEQFF.

This clone was detected only a few times. The chain has TRBV11-2 and TRBJ2-3; D remains unclear. Germline V gene lookup returns CDR1 SGHAT and CDR2 FQNNGV. CDR3 length: 14 amino acids. Trimming shortened V by 1 base and J by 2 bases, and 7 bases separated the two germline ends. CDR3 nucleotides: TGTGCCAGCAGCTTAGTGTCCCTCACAGATACGCAGTATTTT. It codes for CASSLVSLTDTQYF.

V and J are TRBV11-2 and TRBJ1-2; D may be TRBD1 (5 bases). Per germline, CDR1 SGHAT and CDR2 FQNNGV. The CDR3 covers 15 residues. Trimming removed 5 bases at V and 3 bases at J, with 16 bases between. CDR3 sequence (DNA): TGTGCCAGCAGCCCAAGACAGTCCGTTGACTATGGCTACACCTTC. It encodes CASSPRQSVDYGYTF.

Notes on this clone: In the same sample, other DNA sequences code for this CDR3. V usage is TRBV6-5 and J usage is TRBJ1-5, with a possible D match to TRBD1 (5 bases). V lost 6 bases to trimming and J lost 4 bases, with 10 bases between them. Looked up from germline, CDR1 is MNHEY and CDR2 is SVGAGI. The CDR3 loop spans 13 amino acids. The CDR3 sequence is CASSTQENQPQHF. DNA for the CDR3: TGTGCCAGCAGCACACAGGAGAATCAGCCCCAGCATTTT.

The rearrangement joins TRBV7-2 to TRBJ2-1, with 7 positions matching TRBD2. The trim removed 0 bases at V and 9 bases at J, leaving 5 bases unmatched. The CDR3 totals 14 residues. From germline, CDR1 is SGHTA and CDR2 FQGNSA. CDR3 in amino acids: CASSLAQASGEQFF. CDR3 in DNA: TGTGCCAGCAGCTTAGCGCAAGCTAGCGGTGAGCAGTTCTTC.

The CDR3 protein is CASSLTRGDTGELFF. The CDR3 DNA sequence: TGCGCCAGCAGCTTAACTCGGGGGGACACCGGGGAGCTGTTTTTT. The chain employs TRBV5-1 and TRBJ2-2; 7 bases fit TRBD2. CDR3 length: 15 residues. Trimming took 2 bases from V and 3 from J; bases not matched to a gene: 4. CDR1 and CDR2 from the germline V gene are SGHRS and YFSETQ.

V and J are TRBV2 and TRBJ2-7; weak D call: TRBD1 (6 bases). V dropped 8 bases and J dropped 3 bases, with 8 bases sitting between them. This CDR3 spans 11 amino acids. In germline, CDR1 is SNHLY, CDR2 FYNNEI. The CDR3 DNA follows: TGTGCCAGCCAGGACAGCTACGAGCAGTACTTC. Amino acid sequence: CASQDSYEQYF.

The chain couples TRBV28 to TRBJ2-1; no reliable D call. Germline CDR1 reads MDHEN; CDR2 reads SYDVKM. The CDR3 has 14 amino acids. The V and J ends lost 3 bases and 5 bases respectively, with 11 bases between them. CDR3: CASSLPGPNNEQFF. For the CDR3, the DNA is TGTGCCAGCAGTTTGCCGGGTCCAAACAATGAGCAGTTCTTC. Combining the CDR3 with reference TRBV28 and TRBJ2-1 gives the whole variable domain DVKVTQSSRYLVKRTGEKVFLECVQDMDHENMFWYRQDPGLGLRLIYFSYDVKMKEKGDIPEGYSVSREKKERFSLILESASTNQTSMYLCASSLPGPNNEQFFGPGTRLTVL.

This clone was counted a few times. The rearrangement links TRBV6-5 to TRBJ2-7; a possible D gene is TRBD2 (6 bases). CDR3 size: 14 residues. Germline CDR1 is MNHEY and CDR2 is SVGAGI. Trimming pared 4 bases from V and 2 bases from J, leaving 12 bases between. The CDR3 DNA reads as TGTGCCAGCAGTTTCAGGGACTGGGCCTACGAGCAGTACTTC. Translation: CASSFRDWAYEQYF.

This chain connects TRBV5-1 to TRBJ2-7; the D gene is possibly TRBD2 (5 bases). The V gene lost 0 bases and the J gene lost 5 bases, with 15 bases spanning the gap. The CDR3 has 15 residues. Germline values: CDR1 SGHRS, CDR2 YFSETQ. The CDR3 loop is CASSLAGTQENEQYF. The CDR3 bases are TGCGCCAGCAGCTTGGCGGGAACCCAGGAGAACGAGCAGTACTTC.

V usage is TRBV28 and J usage is TRBJ2-2; 9 nucleotides match TRBD1. The V and J ends lost 8 bases and 5 bases, in that order; junction bases with no gene match: 6. The germline CDR1 and CDR2 sequences are MDHEN and SYDVKM. CDR3 length: 14 amino acids. The DNA for the CDR3 is TGTGCCAGCCTCCCGGGACAGGGAACCGGGGAGCTGTTTTTT. This encodes CASLPGQGTGELFF.

This clone was seen only once. The rearrangement uses TRBV11-2 and TRBJ2-5, with 8 nucleotides matching TRBD2. Per the germline V gene, CDR1 is SGHAT and CDR2 is FQNNGV. V lost 3 bases and J lost 5; bases outside the gene matches: 11. The CDR3 has 16 residues. The CDR3 DNA sequence: TGTGCCAGCAGCTTGATCGGGGGGGGCCAGCGGGAGACCCAGTACTTC. Its protein is CASSLIGGGQRETQYF.